This T cell receptor beta chain is drawn from a study of patients and donors after allogeneic stem cell transplantation. The CDR3 length is 13 residues. Looked up from germline, CDR1 is SGHVS and CDR2 is FNYEAQ. Trimming removed 5 bases from V and 10 bases from J, with 12 bases in between. TCRdb re-called the RT-PCR reads with MiXCR, one entry per CDR3 protein. The sample carries about 96,000 distinct CDR3 sequences, roughly 48% recorded once. Sequenced: blood, either unsorted or a sorted T cell fraction (not recorded which). The receptor was isolated from a human donor who was either an allogeneic HSCT recipient or a stem cell or donor lymphocyte infusion donor (not recorded which). It is not recorded whose cells these are; they may come from a transplant donor. The chain employs TRBV7-6 and TRBJ1-6; D is possibly TRBD1 (5 bases). CDR3 amino acids: CASSAGHGSPLHF. The CDR3 DNA reads as TGTGCCAGCAGCGCAGGACACGGCTCACCCCTCCACTTT.